One and the same sample provided the 18 T cell receptor beta chains below, sequenced in a study of tumor T cells in aggressive B-cell lymphoma. Sequencing was performed with immunoSEQ multiplex PCR; in TCRdb, only in-frame clones are kept and a portion is missing. This table holds thousands of clones, approximately 84% found once. The sequencing input was tumor tissue. The origin of the receptors is an adult with diffuse large B cell lymphoma.

The V gene is TRBV6-6, the J gene TRBJ1-2; 7 bases fit TRBD1. The V gene end was trimmed by 6 bases and the J gene end by 2 bases; junction bases not matched to a gene: 3. CDR1 is MNHNY, CDR2 SVGAGI, per germline (reference sequence). The CDR3 consists of 13 residues. CDR3 sequence reads: CASSWTGNYGYTF. The CDR3 nucleotides read TGTGCCAGCAGCTGGACAGGAAACTATGGCTACACCTTC.

The V call is TRBV11-2, the J call TRBJ1-2; D remains ambiguous. Germline V gives CDR1 SGHAT, CDR2 FQNNGV. The V and J ends lost 5 bases and 5 bases respectively, with 12 bases between them. This CDR3 comprises 13 residues. Here the CDR3 reads CASSPNLEYGYTF. In DNA, the CDR3 is TGTGCCAGCAGCCCCAATCTCGAGTATGGCTACACCTTC.

The genes are TRBV10-3 and TRBJ1-4, with D maybe TRBD1 (5 bases). Germline V gene data show CDR1 as ENHRY and CDR2 as SYGVKD. The CDR3 is 15 residues long. Trimming cost V 4 bases and J 4 bases, with 13 bases left between them. The CDR3 reads CAISAEGHINEKLFF. The DNA for the CDR3 is TGTGCCATCAGTGCAGAAGGACATATTAATGAAAAACTGTTTTTT.

The chain employs TRBV5-6 and TRBJ1-2; D might be TRBD1 (5 bases). Germline V gives CDR1 SGHDT, CDR2 YYEEEE. V lost 0 bases and J 8 bases, leaving 14 bases between the germline ends. The CDR3 sequence is 14 residues long. In nucleotides, the CDR3 is TGTGCCAGCAGCTTGGGCCAGGGTGTTAGCGGCTACACCTTC. This codes for CASSLGQGVSGYTF.

This sequence joins TRBV6-5 and TRBJ1-1, with no clear D. V lost 2 bases, J lost 5 bases, and 18 bases lay in between. Per the germline V gene, CDR1 is MNHEY and CDR2 is SVGAGI. The CDR3 extends over 16 amino acids. The CDR3, as DNA: TGTGCCAGCAGTTACAACCGTGCTTCGGGTATAACTGAAGCTTTCTTT. Its translation is CASSYNRASGITEAFF.

The gene calls are TRBV2 and TRBJ2-7, with D possibly matching TRBD1 (6 bases). Germline values: CDR1 SNHLY, CDR2 FYNNEI. The CDR3 is 13 residues long. Trimming took 5 bases from V and 5 from J, leaving 13 bases between them. CDR3 coding DNA: TGTGCCAGCAGTAAGGGGGTAGGAAACGAGCAGTACTTC. It is translated as CASSKGVGNEQYF.

The chain has TRBV19 and TRBJ1-1; 8 nucleotides align to TRBD1. The germline gives CDR1 LNHDA, CDR2 SQIVND (reference sequence). Trimming at V came to 7 bases and at J to 5 bases, leaving 9 bases not matched to a gene. The CDR3 extends over 14 amino acids. In DNA form, the CDR3 reads TGTGCCAGTACCAGAGGACAGGGAGGGACTGAAGCTTTCTTT. This encodes CASTRGQGGTEAFF.

The V gene is TRBV4-1, the J gene TRBJ2-7; 11 bases align to TRBD1. Trimming at V came to 0 bases and at J to 5 bases, leaving 6 bases not matched to a gene. This CDR3 is built from 16 residues. Germline CDR1 is MGHRA and CDR2 is YSYEKL. CDR3 sequence (DNA): TGCGCCAGCAGCCAAGAACGGACAGGGGGCTTCAACGAGCAGTACTTC. This codes for CASSQERTGGFNEQYF.

V usage is TRBV13 and J usage is TRBJ2-7; TRBD2 matches at 8 bases. This CDR3 is 13 amino acids long. Germline assignment: CDR1 PRHDT and CDR2 FYEKMQ (reference sequence). V was pared by 4 bases and J by 4 bases, with 3 bases of the junction left unmatched. CDR3 residues: CASSSTGGYEQYF. The CDR3 coding sequence is TGTGCCAGCAGCTCAACGGGGGGGTACGAGCAGTACTTC.

The chain couples TRBV6-5 to TRBJ1-1; TRBD1 is a possible D gene (5 bases). This CDR3 has 15 residues. Trimming removed 0 bases from V and 3 bases from J, with 11 bases in between. Germline assignment: CDR1 MNHEY and CDR2 SVGAGI. CDR3 sequence reads: CASSYSTGGDTEAFF. CDR3 DNA sequence: TGTGCCAGCAGTTACTCGACGGGAGGGGACACTGAAGCTTTCTTT.

The rearrangement joins TRBV7-2 to TRBJ2-6; 9 nucleotides agree with TRBD2. With V trimmed by 1 base and J by 2 bases, 3 bases remained unmatched. The CDR3 is 17 amino acids. CDR1 and CDR2 from the germline V gene are SGHTA and FQGNSA. In nucleotides, the CDR3 is TGTGCCAGCAGCTTAGTGGCGGGGGGGCCTGGGGCCAACGTCCTGACTTTC. This translates into CASSLVAGGPGANVLTF.

The V gene is TRBV2, the J gene TRBJ1-2, with D uncertain. Per the germline V gene, CDR1 is SNHLY and CDR2 is FYNNEI. CDR3 size: 12 residues. V lost 0 bases and J 8 bases, leaving 7 bases between the germline ends. CDR3 DNA: TGTGCCAGCAGTGAAGCGGGCTGGGGCTACACCTTC. Amino acids: CASSEAGWGYTF.

The V call is TRBV7-2, the J call TRBJ2-7; unclear D gene. V was cut by 2 bases and J by 0 bases, with 8 bases left in between. CDR3 length: 14 residues. The germline CDR1 and CDR2 sequences are SGHTA and FQGNSA. This CDR3 is CASSLTQDSYEQYF. The CDR3 DNA reads TGTGCCAGCAGCTTAACGCAGGACTCCTACGAGCAGTACTTC.

This chain connects TRBV18 to TRBJ2-7; D gene ambiguous. The V and J ends lost 6 bases and 4 bases respectively, with 16 bases between them. The germline V gene encodes CDR1 KGHSH and CDR2 LQKENI. The CDR3 is 14 amino acids. Written as DNA, the CDR3 is TGTGCCAGCTCCCGAACATACAGTTCTTACGAGCAGTACTTC. This codes for CASSRTYSSYEQYF.

The chain is built from TRBV5-8 and TRBJ2-3; possibly TRBD2 for D (5 bases). The CDR3 runs to 14 residues. Trimming left V 2 bases short and J 6 bases short, with 13 bases between. CDR1 is SGHTS and CDR2 is YDEGEE in the germline V gene. In DNA form, the CDR3 reads TGTGCCAGCAGCTTCGGCCAGAGAGGGGATACGCAGTATTTT. The encoded protein is CASSFGQRGDTQYF.

The rearrangement uses TRBV5-1 and TRBJ2-5, with TRBD1 identical over 9 bases. The J call is in doubt because the DNA end fits TRBJ2-7 better. The CDR3 has 16 residues. Germline V lookup: CDR1 SGHRS, CDR2 YFSETQ. In nucleotides, the CDR3 is TGCGCCAGCAGCTTGGCCGTCGGGACAGGGCCCTACGAGCAGTACTTC. Its translation: CASSLAVGTGPYEQYF.

The rearrangement joins TRBV4-2 to TRBJ2-7, with TRBD1 matching 10 bases. V shed 1 base, J shed 5 bases, and the junction held 8 bases outside the gene matches. CDR1 is LGHNA and CDR2 is YNFKEQ in the germline V gene. This CDR3 has 16 amino acids. The CDR3 spells CASSQVMGQGSNEQYF. The CDR3 nucleotides are TGTGCCAGCAGCCAAGTAATGGGACAGGGGTCCAACGAGCAGTACTTC.

V usage is TRBV18 and J usage is TRBJ1-1; maybe TRBD1 (6 bases). Germline lookup yields CDR1 KGHSH and CDR2 LQKENI. V was cut by 2 bases and J by 6 bases, with 13 bases left in between. The CDR3 sequence is 14 residues long. This CDR3 reads CASSPGIWGPEAFF. In DNA, the CDR3 is TGTGCCAGCTCACCAGGAATCTGGGGGCCTGAAGCTTTCTTT.